The rows below give T cell receptor beta chains drawn from one sample of a study of T-cell memory formation after mild COVID-19. TCRdb reprocessed the 5' RACE reads with MiXCR, giving one entry per CDR3 protein. The table shows hundreds of thousands of distinct CDR3 sequences, with about 20% occurring only once. The sequencing sample was made of PBMCs or a T cell subset sorted from them (not recorded which). Receptor source: an adult woman who had mild COVID-19 (a few samples of this study predate the infection). Cell type and time point are not known. Both conserved end residues are part of each CDR3. A D gene is named only where the DNA matches it firmly. Expanded clones get a size class; other rows say once, few or many, or leave the size out.

v_call	j_call	d_call	clone_size	cdr3_aa	cdr3_nt
TRBV5-1	TRBJ1-5	-	few	CASSLEGSSNQPQHF	TGCGCCAGCAGCTTAGAGGGGTCCAGCAATCAGCCCCAGCATTTT
TRBV7-9	TRBJ2-5	-	-	CASSLAGGPAETQYF	TGTGCCAGCAGCTTAGCGGGGGGGCCCGCAGAGACCCAGTACTTC
TRBV19	TRBJ1-2	TRBD1	-	CASSTTGGASNYGYTF	TGTGCCAGTAGTACGACAGGGGGCGCGTCCAACTATGGCTACACCTTC
TRBV11-2	TRBJ2-7	-	once	CASSPGDRLAYEQYF	TGTGCCAGCAGCCCGGGAGACAGGTTGGCCTACGAGCAGTACTTC
TRBV7-6	TRBJ2-5	-	-	CASSLATEETQYF	TGTGCCAGCAGCTTAGCGACTGAAGAGACCCAGTACTTC
TRBV20-1	TRBJ2-7	-	-	CSASWGGPYEQYF	TGCAGTGCTAGTTGGGGGGGCCCCTACGAGCAGTACTTC
TRBV12-3/TRBV12-4	TRBJ1-1	TRBD1	-	CASSHPGQGLSFF	TGTGCCAGCAGTCATCCGGGACAGGGTCTTTCTTTCTTT
TRBV20-1	TRBJ1-1	TRBD1	-	CSANRGPSNTEAFF	TGCAGTGCCAACAGGGGGCCCTCGAACACTGAAGCTTTCTTT
TRBV5-1	TRBJ2-7	TRBD2	few	CASSPGLAGGEQYF	TGCGCCAGCAGCCCGGGACTAGCGGGAGGAGAGCAGTACTTC
TRBV19	TRBJ2-1	TRBD2	few	CASSQAGGKPNEQFF	TGTGCCAGTAGTCAAGCGGGAGGTAAGCCCAATGAGCAGTTCTTC
TRBV4-2	TRBJ1-3	-	-	CASSQDQGQGNTIYF	TGTGCCAGCAGCCAAGATCAAGGACAGGGAAACACCATATATTTT
TRBV24-1	TRBJ2-7	-	few	CATSDGGREAYEQYF	TGTGCCACCAGTGATGGAGGGCGGGAAGCCTACGAGCAGTACTTC